The source of this TCR beta chain is a study of T cell repertoires in cytomegalovirus infection. Background on the study: Both a matching HLA type and CMV infection were indicated by public TCR beta signatures.

On this clonotype itself: Its antigen is unidentified.

Each CDR3 protein is one row after TCRdb ran MiXCR on the reads. This sample yields about half a million distinct CDR3 sequences, of which roughly 34% are seen a single time; roughly 16% belongs to the top ten. The V gene lost 4 bases and the J gene lost 6 bases, with 12 bases spanning the gap. The CDR3 totals 14 residues. CDR1 and CDR2 from the germline V gene are SGHNT and YENEEA. The sample was cultured PBMCs, taken from culture after CMV antigen stimulation. The gene calls are TRBV11-3 and TRBJ2-2, with a tentative D call TRBD1 (5 bases). This sequence originates from a human donor in good health (CMV status not recorded). Some clones in this sample may be carry-over from other donors' samples. This chain's CDR3 is CASSSGNGAGELFF. CDR3 bases: TGTGCCAGCAGCTCAGGGAATGGGGCCGGGGAGCTGTTTTTT.